The rows below give T cell receptor beta chains drawn from one sample of a study of T cell responses to AZD1222 COVID-19 vaccine. Data came from immunoSEQ multiplex PCR; TCRdb stores just in-frame clones and leaves some out. The table includes approximately 190,000 clones, 75% to 90% detected once. The sample was peripheral blood, taken on day 0 of MenACWY control vaccination. All receptors derive from an adult in good health. CDR3s include the opening cysteine and the closing phenylalanine or tryptophan. The order of the fields is clone size, J gene, D gene, V gene, CDR3 protein, CDR3 DNA. D genes are given only for firm matches. Clone size is stated in some rows and not others, as once, few, many or a class when expanded.

>few|TRBJ2-2|.|TRBV3-1/TRBV3-2
CASSRGGNTGELFF
TGTGCCAGCAGCCGAGGGGGGAACACCGGGGAGCTGTTTTTT
>once|TRBJ2-1|.|TRBV7-3
CASSLGPLGANEQFF
TGTGCCAGCAGCCTTGGCCCCCTTGGGGCCAATGAGCAGTTCTTC
>.|TRBJ1-2|.|TRBV4-1
CASSQDPGRGYTF
TGCGCCAGCAGCCAAGATCCGGGGAGAGGCTACACCTTC
>.|TRBJ1-6|.|TRBV9
CASSVGQGTNSPLHF
TGTGCCAGCAGCGTAGGGCAGGGAACGAATTCACCCCTCCACTTT
>.|TRBJ1-5|.|TRBV11-3
CASSPHSRDPNQPQHF
TGTGCCAGCAGCCCACACTCCAGGGATCCAAATCAGCCCCAGCATTTT
>.|TRBJ2-6|.|TRBV27
CASSLQQGLIPGANVLTF
TGTGCCAGCAGTTTACAACAGGGCCTTATTCCTGGGGCCAACGTCCTGACTTTC
>.|TRBJ2-4|.|TRBV21-1
CASSTGGGALAKNIQYF
TGTGCCAGCAGCACAGGCGGGGGGGCTTTAGCCAAAAACATTCAGTACTTC
>.|TRBJ1-2|.|TRBV12-3/TRBV12-4
CASSLAQDYGYTF
TGTGCCAGCAGTTTAGCGCAGGACTATGGCTACACCTTC
>.|TRBJ1-1|TRBD1|TRBV6-2/TRBV6-3
CASSYTTGDGKANTEAFF
TGTGCCAGCAGTTATACTACAGGGGATGGCAAGGCAAACACTGAAGCTTTCTTT
>.|TRBJ2-7|.|TRBV6-6
CAAGYSGTRYF
TGTGCCGCCGGGTATTCCGGGACGAGGTACTTC
>.|TRBJ2-5|.|TRBV7-2
CASSGMFGETQYF
TGTGCCAGCTCCGGGATGTTCGGGGAGACCCAGTACTTC
>.|TRBJ1-1|TRBD1|TRBV19
CASSFKTRDRVANTEAFF
TGTGCCAGTAGTTTCAAGACCCGGGACAGGGTCGCGAACACTGAAGCTTTCTTT
>.|TRBJ2-7|TRBD1|TRBV28
CASSLWTGQASYEQYF
TGTGCCAGCAGTTTATGGACCGGACAGGCCTCCTACGAGCAGTACTTC
>once|TRBJ1-1|.|TRBV28
CASSLMEGTEAFF
TGTGCCAGCAGTTTAATGGAGGGCACTGAAGCTTTCTTT
>.|TRBJ2-5|TRBD1|TRBV2
CAGGTGFQETQYF
TGTGCCGGGGGGACAGGGTTTCAAGAGACCCAGTACTTC
>.|TRBJ2-2|TRBD1|TRBV11-2
CASSQVPGQVRRELFF
TGTGCCAGCAGCCAAGTCCCGGGACAGGTTCGAAGGGAGCTGTTTTTT
>.|TRBJ2-7|.|TRBV7-3
CASSPGLPEGPYEQYF
TGTGCCAGCAGCCCTGGACTCCCCGAGGGCCCCTACGAGCAGTACTTC
>.|TRBJ2-7|.|TRBV3-1/TRBV3-2
CASSQEVSGTYEQYF
TGTGCCAGCAGCCAAGAGGTCTCGGGAACCTACGAGCAGTACTTC
>.|TRBJ2-2|.|TRBV6-2/TRBV6-3
CASSYGGELFF
TGTGCCAGCAGTTACGGAGGGGAGCTGTTTTTT
>.|TRBJ1-4|.|TRBV11-2
CASSPNMGAYEKLFF
TGTGCCAGCAGCCCCAACATGGGGGCATATGAAAAACTGTTTTTT
>.|TRBJ2-4|TRBD2|TRBV5-5
CASSLAPSGENIQYF
TGTGCCAGCAGCTTGGCCCCCAGCGGGGAAAACATTCAGTACTTC
>.|TRBJ1-1|.|TRBV4-3
CASSQDSGLDTEAFF
TGCGCCAGCAGCCAAGATTCGGGGCTGGACACTGAAGCTTTCTTT
>.|TRBJ2-3|.|TRBV9
CASSSLTDTQYF
TGTGCCAGCAGCTCCCTTACAGATACGCAGTATTTT
>.|TRBJ1-1|.|TRBV9
CASSVGTSNTEAFF
TGTGCCAGCAGCGTAGGGACCAGCAACACTGAAGCTTTCTTT
>.|TRBJ2-7|TRBD2|TRBV5-1
CASSPSGEPYEQYF
TGCGCCAGCAGCCCCAGCGGGGAGCCCTACGAGCAGTACTTC
>.|TRBJ2-4|TRBD2|TRBV5-4
CASSLGMTGGIQYF
TGTGCCAGCAGCTTGGGAATGACGGGGGGCATTCAGTACTTC
>once|TRBJ2-7|TRBD2|TRBV30
CAWSGGAYEQYF
TGTGCCTGGAGCGGGGGGGCCTACGAGCAGTACTTC
>.|TRBJ2-7|TRBD1|TRBV5-4
CASRSGTGVGEQYF
TGTGCCAGCAGGTCCGGGACAGGGGTTGGCGAGCAGTACTTC
>once|TRBJ1-1|.|TRBV5-3
CARSFWGLVAFF
TGTGCCAGAAGCTTTTGGGGTTTAGTGGCTTTCTTT
>.|TRBJ2-5|.|TRBV14
CASSQGAMRTQYF
TGTGCCAGCAGCCAAGGTGCCATGAGGACCCAGTACTTC
>.|TRBJ2-1|.|TRBV9
CASSVKSDSYNEQFF
TGTGCCAGCAGCGTAAAGAGTGACTCCTACAATGAGCAGTTCTTC
>.|TRBJ1-4|.|TRBV5-4
CASSLDMQHEKLFF
TGTGCCAGCAGCTTGGACATGCAGCATGAAAAACTGTTTTTT
>.|TRBJ2-3|.|TRBV6-5
CASSYAGTQAADTQYF
TGTGCCAGCAGTTACGCTGGGACCCAGGCTGCAGATACGCAGTATTTT
>.|TRBJ2-5|.|TRBV7-9
CASRSGLEETQYF
TGTGCCAGCAGGTCGGGACTGGAAGAGACCCAGTACTTC
>.|TRBJ2-7|TRBD2|TRBV25-1
CASSEYSGGAGYEQYF
TGTGCCAGCAGTGAATATAGCGGGGGGGCCGGATACGAGCAGTACTTC
>.|TRBJ1-4|.|TRBV6-9
CASSYSGRGSEKLFF
TGTGCCAGCAGTTATTCAGGTCGGGGGAGTGAAAAACTGTTTTTT
>.|TRBJ2-3|.|TRBV27
CASSLWGKTGTDTQYF
TGTGCCAGCAGTTTATGGGGGAAGACTGGCACAGATACGCAGTATTTT
>once|TRBJ1-3|TRBD1|TRBV24-1
CATSVIQGSGNTIYF
TGTGCCACCAGTGTCATACAGGGGAGCGGAAACACCATATATTTT
>.|TRBJ1-1|.|TRBV11-3
CASSLGGNTEAFF
TGTGCCAGCTCTCTCGGAGGGAACACTGAAGCTTTCTTT
>.|TRBJ2-7|TRBD2|TRBV3-1/TRBV3-2
CASSQAGGPAPLEQYF
TGTGCCAGCAGCCAAGCGGGGGGGCCAGCTCCTCTCGAGCAGTACTTC
>.|TRBJ1-5|.|TRBV7-9
CASSQGSQPQHF
TGTGCCAGCAGTCAGGGGAGCCAGCCCCAGCATTTT
>.|TRBJ2-1|TRBD2|TRBV7-2
CASSLAGTSYNEQFF
TGTGCCAGCAGCTTAGCCGGGACTAGCTACAATGAGCAGTTCTTC
>.|TRBJ2-7|.|TRBV7-8
CASSLAKGSAYEQYF
TGTGCCAGCAGCCTGGCTAAAGGAAGCGCCTACGAGCAGTACTTC
>.|TRBJ2-1|TRBD2|TRBV3-1/TRBV3-2
CASSQARTSGRGSVQFF
TGTGCCAGCAGCCAAGCCCGCACTAGCGGGAGGGGTTCGGTGCAGTTCTTC
>few|TRBJ1-1|TRBD1|TRBV3-1/TRBV3-2
CASSSGTASTEAFF
TGTGCCAGCAGCTCAGGGACAGCCAGCACTGAAGCTTTCTTT
>.|TRBJ2-3|.|TRBV6-2/TRBV6-3
CASSPAEGGLESTDTQYF
TGTGCCAGCAGCCCCGCAGAGGGGGGTCTTGAGAGCACAGATACGCAGTATTTT
>once|TRBJ2-7|TRBD2|TRBV13
CASSRPGLAGHEQYF
TGTGCCAGCAGCAGACCGGGACTAGCGGGCCACGAGCAGTACTTC
>.|TRBJ2-5|.|TRBV2
CASRRDRTVETQYF
TGTGCCAGCAGGAGAGACAGAACGGTTGAGACCCAGTACTTC
>.|TRBJ1-6|TRBD1|TRBV9
CASSNQGDNSPLHF
TGTGCCAGCAGTAACCAGGGGGATAATTCACCCCTCCACTTT
>.|TRBJ1-1|.|TRBV30
CAWSVPGQSMVGAFF
TGTGCCTGGAGTGTACCCGGACAGAGTATGGTGGGAGCTTTCTTT
>.|TRBJ2-7|.|TRBV7-6
CASSFSWGEEQYF
TGTGCCAGCAGCTTTAGTTGGGGTGAAGAGCAGTACTTC
>once|TRBJ1-2|.|TRBV9
CASSAVVGGYTF
TGTGCCAGCAGCGCTGTGGTAGGAGGCTACACCTTC
>.|TRBJ2-1|.|TRBV12-2
CASRLGGGRHNEQFF
TGTGCAAGTCGCTTAGGGGGAGGGCGGCACAATGAGCAGTTCTTC
>.|TRBJ2-3|.|TRBV28
CASTNRPGSRVDTQYF
TGTGCCAGCACCAACCGTCCGGGGTCGAGGGTAGATACGCAGTATTTT
>.|TRBJ2-7|TRBD1|TRBV30
CAWSAGQGGEQYF
TGTGCCTGGAGTGCTGGACAGGGGGGCGAGCAGTACTTC
>.|TRBJ2-6|.|TRBV19
CASSQILDGANVLTF
TGTGCCAGTAGCCAAATACTTGATGGGGCCAACGTCCTGACTTTC
>.|TRBJ1-5|.|TRBV19
CASSTQRRSGNQPQHF
TGTGCCAGTAGCACACAAAGACGTTCGGGCAATCAGCCCCAGCATTTT
>.|TRBJ2-3|TRBD2|TRBV6-1
CASSEVAGGQPDTQYF
TGTGCCAGCAGTGAAGTAGCGGGGGGCCAACCAGATACGCAGTATTTT
>.|TRBJ2-7|TRBD2|TRBV9
CASSGASSGRAAYEQYF
TGTGCCAGCAGCGGGGCCTCGAGCGGGAGGGCCGCCTACGAGCAGTACTTC